The 22 T cell receptor beta chains listed next were all sequenced from one sample in a study of cytomegalovirus exposure and HLA in healthy donors. TCRdb keeps only in-frame clones here, not all; method: immunoSEQ multiplex PCR. In the table there are over 150,000 clones, around 84% of which are singletons. Specimen: PBMCs. The receptor source for this set is a human donor in good health.

The chain links TRBV7-6 to TRBJ2-2; TRBD1 agrees at 7 bases. The CDR3 consists of 15 residues. In germline, CDR1 is SGHVS, CDR2 FNYEAQ. The J segment lost 6 bases and the V segment lost 1 base, leaving 5 bases of the junction unmatched. The CDR3 is CASSLVDRVAGELFF. CDR3 nucleotide sequence: TGTGCCAGCAGCTTAGTTGACAGGGTGGCCGGGGAGCTGTTTTTT.

The chain carries TRBV28 and TRBJ1-2, with no clear D. CDR1 is MDHEN and CDR2 is SYDVKM in the germline V gene. V was pared by 6 bases and J by 8 bases, with 16 bases between. The CDR3 covers 13 residues. CDR3 nucleotide sequence: TGTGCCAGCAGCCGCCCGGGGAAAGGGGGCTACACCTTC. Translating gives CASSRPGKGGYTF.

The genes are TRBV15 and TRBJ1-4; maybe TRBD1 (6 bases). The CDR3 has 15 residues. Germline V gene data show CDR1 as LNHNV and CDR2 as YYDKDF (reference sequence). Trimming shortened V by 1 base and J by 8 bases, and 14 bases separated the two germline ends. The CDR3 spells CATSRGGQIGEKLFF. The CDR3 coding sequence is TGTGCCACCAGCAGAGGAGGACAGATCGGGGAAAAACTGTTTTTT.

The chain recombines TRBV11-2 with TRBJ1-2; no clear D. The V and J ends lost 5 bases and 5 bases respectively, with 15 bases between them. This CDR3 contains 14 residues. Looked up from germline, CDR1 is SGHAT and CDR2 is FQNNGV. CDR3 nucleotides: TGTGCCAGCAGCGAAGACTCGCCGGGGTATGGCTACACCTTC. Protein: CASSEDSPGYGYTF.

This sequence joins TRBV6-4 and TRBJ2-3; 15 nucleotides line up with TRBD2. V shed 6 bases, J shed 9 bases, and the junction held 4 bases outside the gene matches. The germline CDR1 and CDR2 sequences are MRHNA and SNTAGT. The length of the CDR3 is 14 residues. The chain's CDR3 is CASRDGLAGGTQYF. Here the CDR3 DNA reads TGTGCCAGCAGAGACGGACTAGCGGGAGGGACGCAGTATTTT.

The chain joins TRBV19 to TRBJ1-2, with D possibly matching TRBD1 (6 bases). This CDR3 is 13 amino acids long. The V end was cut by 6 bases, the J end by 4 bases, with 12 bases between. Germline CDR1 reads LNHDA; CDR2 reads SQIVND (reference sequence). The CDR3 loop is CASRPTGPYGYTF. The CDR3 DNA sequence: TGTGCCAGTAGACCGACAGGCCCCTATGGCTACACCTTC.

This chain uses TRBV7-8 with TRBJ2-1, with D possibly matching TRBD1 (6 bases). Germline V gene data show CDR1 as SGHVS and CDR2 as FQNEAQ. The CDR3 contains 14 residues. The V gene lost 0 bases and the J gene lost 6 bases, with 9 bases spanning the gap. The CDR3 loop reads CASSLAYRANEQFF. The CDR3, as DNA: TGTGCCAGCAGCTTAGCTTACAGGGCCAATGAGCAGTTCTTC.

The CDR3 loop reads CSALDRGPATNEKLFF. The DNA of the CDR3 is TGCAGCGCACTGGACAGGGGGCCGGCAACTAATGAAAAACTGTTTTTT. The rearrangement joins TRBV29-1 to TRBJ1-4, with 11 positions matching TRBD1. The CDR3 extends over 16 amino acids. Germline V gives CDR1 SQVTM, CDR2 ANQGSEA. With 7 bases clipped from V and 0 bases from J, the junction kept 7 bases outside the gene matches.

The V and J genes are TRBV4-1 and TRBJ1-2; D unclear. This CDR3 contains 15 residues. V lost 2 bases to trimming and J lost 8 bases, with 18 bases between them. Germline-derived CDR1 and CDR2 are MGHRA and YSYEKL. CDR3 amino acids: CASSQFGPSLVGYTF. Here the CDR3 DNA reads TGCGCCAGCAGCCAATTTGGGCCCAGTTTAGTGGGCTACACCTTC.

In its sample, this clone was seen a few times. The sample has other DNA sequences that encode this CDR3 too. The chain uses TRBV2 and TRBJ1-5; D is undetermined. Germline lookup yields CDR1 SNHLY and CDR2 FYNNEI. Trimming removed 3 bases at V and 6 bases at J, with 6 bases between. The CDR3 contains 12 residues. CDR3 residues: CASSDGGQPQHF. DNA for the CDR3: TGTGCCAGCAGTGATGGAGGTCAGCCCCAGCATTTT.

This sequence joins TRBV19 and TRBJ2-7; a weak D match, TRBD2 (6 bases). V lost 0 bases, J lost 3 bases, and 12 bases lay in between. The length of the CDR3 is 15 residues. Germline V gene sequence: CDR1 LNHDA, CDR2 SQIVND (reference sequence). Written as DNA, the CDR3 is TGTGCCAGTAGTATAGATTGGCAGGGAGGCTACGAGCAGTACTTC. Its translation is CASSIDWQGGYEQYF. The whole variable domain, filled in from reference TRBV19 and TRBJ2-7, reads DGGITQSPKYLFRKEGQNVTLSCEQNLNHDAMYWYRQDPGQGLRLIYYSQIVNDFQKGDIAEGYSVSREKKESFPLTVTSAQKNPTAFYLCASSIDWQGGYEQYFGPGTRLTVT.

This clone was detected only a few times. The genes are TRBV27 and TRBJ1-5; D is undetermined. The germline V and J ends were trimmed by 2 bases and 2 bases, with 7 bases remaining between them. This CDR3 has 14 residues. Per the germline V gene, CDR1 is MNHEY and CDR2 is SMNVEV (reference sequence). The CDR3 DNA sequence: TGTGCCAGCAGTTTAAGACTGGGCAATCAGCCCCAGCATTTT. Protein product: CASSLRLGNQPQHF.

This clone was found a few times. V usage is TRBV10-3 and J usage is TRBJ1-5, with unresolved D. Between the trimmed V and J ends, which lost 0 bases and 11 bases, there was a span of 14 bases. Germline values: CDR1 ENHRY, CDR2 SYGVKD. The CDR3 is made up of 14 amino acids. CDR3 in DNA: TGTGCCATCAGTGAGTCTCTTTTCGAAACAACCCAGCATTTT. Residues: CAISESLFETTQHF.

Details on this clone: The junction does not match germline at one end; this may be a read error. The J gene is TRBJ2-7, the V gene TRBV19, with TRBD2 identical over 9 bases. This CDR3 comprises 12 residues. Germline V gene sequence: CDR1 LNHDA, CDR2 SQIVND (reference sequence). The CDR3 loop reads CASSGGNSGRNF. The CDR3 coding sequence is TGTGCCAGTAGTGGGGGAAATAGCGGGAGAAACTTC.

V is TRBV9 and J is TRBJ2-7, with 7 nucleotides matching TRBD1. Germline loops: CDR1 SGDLS, CDR2 YYNGEE. V was clipped by 4 bases and J by 6 bases; unmatched bases: 13. The CDR3 runs to 15 residues. CDR3 loop: CASSKGDRDFPEQYF. CDR3 nucleotide sequence: TGTGCCAGCAGCAAGGGGGACAGAGATTTCCCCGAGCAGTACTTC.

The rearrangement joins TRBV19 to TRBJ2-5; TRBD1 might be the D (6 bases). The CDR3 runs 14 residues. The V gene's germline CDR1 is LNHDA and CDR2 SQIVND (reference sequence). V lost 6 bases and J 1 base, leaving 12 bases between the germline ends. CDR3 coding DNA: TGTGCCAGTAGCTTCAGGGGATCCCAAGAGACCCAGTACTTC. The encoded protein is CASSFRGSQETQYF.

The rearrangement joins TRBV15 to TRBJ1-1; tentative D call: TRBD1 (5 bases). Trimming left V 3 bases short and J 3 bases short, with 17 bases between. The CDR3 is 16 amino acids. The germline V gene has CDR1 LNHNV and CDR2 YYDKDF (reference sequence). Here the CDR3 reads CATSSLGGTPDTEAFF. CDR3 in DNA: TGTGCCACCAGCAGCCTCGGGGGGACCCCGGACACTGAAGCTTTCTTT.

V gene TRBV18 combines with J gene TRBJ1-3; a possible D gene is TRBD1 (6 bases). V dropped 4 bases and J dropped 0 bases, with 13 bases sitting between them. This CDR3 comprises 16 residues. Looked up from germline, CDR1 is KGHSH and CDR2 is LQKENI. Here the CDR3 DNA reads TGTGCCAGCTCACTACAAGGACAGTCCTCTGGAAACACCATATATTTT. It specifies CASSLQGQSSGNTIYF.

The chain links TRBV5-1 to TRBJ2-2, with 9 bases lining up with TRBD1. With V trimmed by 9 bases and J by 6 bases, 12 bases remained unmatched. The V gene's germline CDR1 is SGHRS and CDR2 YFSETQ. The CDR3 is 15 residues long. The CDR3 loop reads CATRSQGAVSGELFF. The DNA for the CDR3 is TGCGCCACCAGGTCACAGGGGGCGGTTTCCGGGGAGCTGTTTTTT.

The sample holds a few counts of this clone. The gene calls are TRBV9 and TRBJ1-3; 7 bases fit TRBD1. Looked up from germline, CDR1 is SGDLS and CDR2 is YYNGEE. V was pared by 3 bases and J by 0 bases, with 9 bases of the junction left unmatched. The CDR3 is made up of 17 amino acids. The CDR3 reads CASSARSGQSSGNTIYF. DNA of the CDR3: TGTGCCAGCAGCGCGAGATCGGGACAGAGCTCTGGAAACACCATATATTTT.

V gene TRBV7-2 combines with J gene TRBJ2-7; D unclear. V was trimmed by 2 bases and J by 3 bases, leaving 5 bases between them. The CDR3 totals 12 residues. Germline CDR1 SGHTA, CDR2 FQGNSA. The CDR3 is CASSLMSYEQYF. Here the CDR3 DNA reads TGTGCCAGCAGCTTAATGAGCTACGAGCAGTACTTC.

V is TRBV9 and J is TRBJ2-3; D uncertain. CDR1 SGDLS and CDR2 YYNGEE come from the germline V gene. V was cut by 5 bases and J by 1 base, with 8 bases left in between. The CDR3 spans 13 residues. CDR3 amino acids: CASSFRGTDTQYF. CDR3 nucleotides: TGTGCCAGCAGTTTCCGGGGCACAGATACGCAGTATTTT.